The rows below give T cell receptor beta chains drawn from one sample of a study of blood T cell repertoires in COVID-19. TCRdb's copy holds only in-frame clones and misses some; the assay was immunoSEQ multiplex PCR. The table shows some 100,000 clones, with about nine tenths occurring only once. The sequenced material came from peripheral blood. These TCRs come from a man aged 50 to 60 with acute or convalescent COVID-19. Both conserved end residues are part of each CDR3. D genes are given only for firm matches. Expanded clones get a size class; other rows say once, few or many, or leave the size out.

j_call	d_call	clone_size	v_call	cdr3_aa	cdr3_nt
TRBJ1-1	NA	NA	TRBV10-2	CASSGWDSEAFF	TGCGCCAGCAGTGGGTGGGACTCTGAAGCTTTCTTT
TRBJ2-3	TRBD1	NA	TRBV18	CASSPGQGTDTQYF	TGTGCCAGCTCACCCGGACAGGGGACAGATACGCAGTATTTT
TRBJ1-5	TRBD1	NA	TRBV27	CASSPGQGAGQPQHF	TGTGCCAGCAGTCCCGGACAGGGGGCTGGGCAGCCCCAGCATTTT
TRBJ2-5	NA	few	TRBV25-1	CASSEYRAGETQYF	TGTGCCAGCAGTGAATATAGGGCAGGGGAGACCCAGTACTTC
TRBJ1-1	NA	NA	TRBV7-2	CASSWANPGGLNTEAFF	TGTGCCAGCAGCTGGGCAAATCCGGGGGGGCTGAACACTGAAGCTTTCTTT
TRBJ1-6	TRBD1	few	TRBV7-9	CASSSGQANSPLHF	TGTGCCAGCAGCTCGGGACAGGCAAATTCACCCCTCCACTTT
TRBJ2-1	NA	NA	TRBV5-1	CASSLDSSDTYNEQFF	TGCGCCAGCAGCTTGGACAGTAGCGACACCTACAATGAGCAGTTCTTC
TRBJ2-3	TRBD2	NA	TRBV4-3	CASSREWKGLSTDTQYF	TGCGCCAGCAGCCGGGAATGGAAGGGACTATCCACAGATACGCAGTATTTT
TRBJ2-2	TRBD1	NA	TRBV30	CAWSRDRVRPAGELFF	TGTGCCTGGAGCCGGGACAGGGTTCGGCCGGCCGGGGAGCTGTTTTTT
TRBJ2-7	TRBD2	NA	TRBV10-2	CASTGLAGVYEQYF	TGCGCCAGCACCGGACTAGCGGGGGTCTACGAGCAGTACTTC
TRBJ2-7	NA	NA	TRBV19	CASTPGRDYEQYF	TGTGCCAGTACCCCGGGAAGGGACTACGAGCAGTACTTC
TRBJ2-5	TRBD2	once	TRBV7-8	CASSPQGLAGAETQYF	TGTGCCAGCAGCCCTCAAGGGCTAGCGGGAGCGGAGACCCAGTACTTC
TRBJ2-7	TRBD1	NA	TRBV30	CAWDRDRGNEQYF	TGTGCCTGGGACCGGGACAGGGGCAACGAGCAGTACTTC
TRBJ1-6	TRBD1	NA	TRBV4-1	CASRMTGDNSPLHF	TGCGCCAGCCGGATGACAGGGGATAATTCACCCCTCCACTTT
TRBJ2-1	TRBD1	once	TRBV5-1	CASSSRDRVYNEQFF	TGCGCCAGCAGCTCCCGGGACAGGGTCTACAATGAGCAGTTCTTC
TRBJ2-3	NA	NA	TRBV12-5	CASGLVVGGYTTDTQYF	TGTGCTAGTGGTCTCGTCGTGGGAGGTTATACCACAGATACGCAGTATTTT
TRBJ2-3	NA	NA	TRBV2	CASSEFGRSTDTQYF	TGTGCCAGCAGTGAATTCGGCAGGTCCACAGATACGCAGTATTTT
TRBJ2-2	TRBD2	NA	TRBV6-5	CASNGLAGGPGELFF	TGTGCCAGCAATGGACTAGCGGGAGGGCCCGGGGAGCTGTTTTTT
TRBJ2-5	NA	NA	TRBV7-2	CASSAMAGETQYF	TGTGCCAGCAGCGCGATGGCAGGGGAGACCCAGTACTTC
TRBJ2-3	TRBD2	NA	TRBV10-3	CAISEVAGGPRGTDTQYF	TGTGCCATCAGTGAGGTAGCGGGAGGGCCGAGGGGCACAGATACGCAGTATTTT
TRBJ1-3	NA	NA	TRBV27	CASSQTDSSGNTIYF	TGTGCCAGCAGCCAAACGGACAGCTCTGGAAACACCATATATTTT
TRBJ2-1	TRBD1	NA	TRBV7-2	CASSLEGDSSYNEQFF	TGTGCCAGCAGCCTAGAAGGGGACAGCTCCTACAATGAGCAGTTCTTC
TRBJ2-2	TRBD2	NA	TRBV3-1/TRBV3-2	CASSPHSPTSGRALGTGELFF	TGTGCCAGCAGCCCCCACTCCCCCACTAGCGGGAGGGCCCTCGGCACCGGGGAGCTGTTTTTT
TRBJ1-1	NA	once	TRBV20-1	CSASAENTEAFF	TGCAGTGCTAGTGCAGAGAACACTGAAGCTTTCTTT
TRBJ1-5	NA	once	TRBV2	CASTLEVGGVQPQHF	TGTGCCAGCACCCTGGAGGTAGGGGGAGTTCAGCCCCAGCATTTT
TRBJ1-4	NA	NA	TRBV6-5	CASSSQGKLFF	TGTGCCAGCAGTTCGCAGGGGAAACTGTTTTTT
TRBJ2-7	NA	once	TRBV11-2	CASSRPGEQYF	TGTGCCAGCAGCCGCCCGGGGGAGCAGTACTTC
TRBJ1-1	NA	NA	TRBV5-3	CARSFRDSYTEAFF	TGTGCCAGAAGCTTCCGGGACTCCTACACTGAAGCTTTCTTT
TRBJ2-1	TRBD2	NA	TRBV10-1	CAILREREGSDEQFF	TGCGCCATCCTACGGGAGAGGGAGGGATCGGATGAGCAGTTCTTC
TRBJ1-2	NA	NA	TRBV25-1	CASSLSAGRVISGYTF	TGTGCCAGCAGTCTCTCGGCGGGGAGGGTCATTAGTGGCTACACCTTC
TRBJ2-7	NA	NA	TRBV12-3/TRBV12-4	CASSFASYEQYF	TGTGCCAGCAGTTTTGCCAGCTACGAGCAGTACTTC
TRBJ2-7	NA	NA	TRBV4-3	CASSHDLDGGSSYEQYF	TGCGCCAGCAGCCATGACCTTGATGGGGGGAGCTCCTACGAGCAGTACTTC
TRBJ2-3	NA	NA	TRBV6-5	CASSVTIGADTQYF	TGTGCCAGCAGCGTTACCATCGGGGCAGATACGCAGTATTTT
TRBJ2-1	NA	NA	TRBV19	CASSISGANEQFF	TGTGCCAGTAGTATATCGGGAGCGAATGAGCAGTTCTTC
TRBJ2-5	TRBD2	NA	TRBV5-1	CASSWGGTQYF	TGCGCCAGCAGCTGGGGGGGGACCCAGTACTTC
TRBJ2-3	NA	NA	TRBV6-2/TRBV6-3	CASSYGTFNTDTQYF	TGTGCCAGCAGTTACGGGACTTTCAACACAGATACGCAGTATTTT
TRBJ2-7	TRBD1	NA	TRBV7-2	CASSLVRTGGLGLDF	TGTGCCAGCAGCTTAGTTCGGACAGGGGGCCTGGGTTTGGACTTC
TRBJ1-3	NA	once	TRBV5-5	CASSQGQLNTLGNTIYF	TGTGCCAGCAGTCAAGGACAGTTGAATACACTCGGAAACACCATATATTTT
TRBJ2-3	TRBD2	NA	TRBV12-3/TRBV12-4	CASSLSGSTTQYF	TGTGCCAGCAGTCTTAGCGGGAGTACTACGCAGTATTTT
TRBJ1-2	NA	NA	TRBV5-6	CASSPQYGGDYGYTF	TGTGCCAGCAGCCCTCAGTACGGGGGAGACTATGGCTACACCTTC